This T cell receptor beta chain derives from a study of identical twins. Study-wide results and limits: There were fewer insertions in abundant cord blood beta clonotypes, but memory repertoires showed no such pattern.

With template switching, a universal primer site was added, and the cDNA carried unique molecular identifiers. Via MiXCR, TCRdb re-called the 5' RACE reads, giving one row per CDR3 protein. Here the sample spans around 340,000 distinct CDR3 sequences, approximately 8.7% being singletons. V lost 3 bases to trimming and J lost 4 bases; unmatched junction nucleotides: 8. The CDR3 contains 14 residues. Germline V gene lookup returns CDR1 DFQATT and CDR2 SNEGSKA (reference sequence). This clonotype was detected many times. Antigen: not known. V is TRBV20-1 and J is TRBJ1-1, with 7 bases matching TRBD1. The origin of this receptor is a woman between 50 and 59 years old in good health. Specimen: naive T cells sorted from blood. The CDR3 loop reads CSASLATGPTEAFF. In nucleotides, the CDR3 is TGCAGTGCTAGTCTGGCGACAGGGCCCACTGAAGCTTTCTTT.